This TCR beta chain was profiled in a study of identical twins (dated by TCRdb to between 2015 and 2016). Broadly, across the study: To test whether fetal clonotypes persist, this study deep-sequenced TCR alpha and beta repertoires from monozygotic twins, from unrelated adults of various ages, and from cord blood. To rule out contamination, the twin experiments were replicated at different times with different library preparation protocols. Summary of the overall study and its limitations: Excess twin sharing in beta out-of-frame sequences was weaker because fewer shared sequences lowered the signal-to-noise ratio. Out-of-frame TCR alpha sharing in monozygotic twins was systematically underestimated by recombination models, whereas sharing between unrelated individuals was in agreement with the recombination models. Zero-insertion analyses could be partly confounded by invariant T cells such as MAIT and iNKT, though diverse VJ usage argued against such confounding for most clonotypes. Fewer insertions were carried by abundant cord blood beta clonotypes; a weaker similar trend was observed in young adult naive repertoires, while no such trend was observed in memory repertoires. Compared with coincidental sharing between unrelated individuals, out-of-frame TCR alpha sequences shared between twins showed an excess of sequences with low generation probability. Because the same donors could not be followed over many years, the conclusions depended on cross-sectional statistical analysis.

A few counts support this clonotype. There is no known antigen for this receptor. Base qualities are missing; no much larger clone stands one base away. The library was obtained by 5' RACE. The instrument was an Illumina HiSeq 2000. A universal primer binding site was introduced by template switching, and a unique molecular identifier was present in the final cDNA, enabling accurate counting of TCR cDNA molecules. Specific primers in the conserved constant-segment region were used to synthesize first-strand cDNA for the TCR alpha and beta chains. To control for contamination, every cDNA library carried two barcodes: a SMART-Mk sample barcode plus Illumina barcodes. Two successive PCR steps introduced TruSeq adapter sequences along with Illumina sample barcodes. Sequencing of the TCR alpha and beta cDNA libraries was done on the Illumina HiSeq platform using custom primers. For the original study's pipeline: MiGEC processed the raw reads to extract unique molecular identifiers, while MiXCR was used to determine the CDR3 positions. Recombination models were inferred per individual with the repgenHMM and IGoR tools using an EM algorithm. The tcR package in R was used for shared clonotype analysis, with sharing normalized by the product of cloneset sizes. Out-of-frame nonproductive sequences were analyzed to study raw recombination free of thymic and clonal selection effects. TCRdb reran the public reads through fastp at Q25 and MiXCR, keeping productive beta chains. Every distinct CDR3 protein forms one entry, paired with its most common genes and DNA. The V and J calls, along with clone size, are taken from TCRdb and not from the paper's own processing. Counted in this sample were roughly 200,000 distinct CDR3 sequences; more than 15% of them appeared once. The ten largest make up 40% of the sample.

All donors were healthy Caucasians. The twin cohort consisted of three pairs of female monozygotic twins, all aged about 18 to 29 years. Positive isolation kits from Invitrogen were used to isolate the CD4+ and CD8+ T cell populations. These same data were also listed under a study on T cells expressing NK-cell markers. From that second study: TCR beta-chain repertoires were profiled in sorted CD3+CD56+NKG2C+, CD3+CD56+NKG2C- and CD3+CD56-NKG2C+ T-cell subsets from roughly eight donors. Seven of the eight sequenced donors were HCMV-seropositive and one was HCMV-seronegative. To restrict sorting to alphabetaTCR-expressing T cells, an anti-gammadeltaTCR antibody was added in several experiments. In several donors, the dominant CD3+CD56+NKG2C+ clonotypes ranked among the top 10 CD8+ clonotypes, making up roughly 1.0-8% of CD8+ T cells. Those dominant clonotypes were again the most abundant among CD3+CD56-NKG2C+ cells in a handful of donors, at roughly 25-60.1%. Whether the expanded NKG2C-expressing T cell clones were specific for HCMV antigens was left unclear. Randomly selected healthy volunteers, three men and five women, were used as the eight sequenced donors. HCMV serostatus was determined by detecting HCMV-specific IgG in serum with a commercial ELISA kit. MIGEC was used to demultiplex reads and group the reads by UMI, and MiTCR was used to assemble and quantify clonotypes. To exclude erroneous sequences, only TCR cDNA sequences supported by at least two reads were retained. The tcR package was used for downstream repertoire analysis, and clonotypes were matched between fractions using CDR3 nucleotide sequence together with V segment. Antigen specificity was annotated against VDJdb with VDJmatch, allowing one amino acid substitution in CDR3.

This clonotype originated in a woman between 18 and 30 years old in good health. The sample comprised CD8+ T cells sorted from blood.

The CDR3: CASSSLAGVGYNEQFF. The nucleotides read TGTGCCAGCAGTTCATTAGCGGGAGTCGGCTACAATGAGCAGTTCTTC. The chain is assembled from TRBV6-2 or TRBV6-3 and TRBJ2-1, and TRBD2 matches 9 of the central bases. CDR1 MNHEY and CDR2 SVGEGT were looked up in the germline V gene. Clipping removes 4 bases from V and 3 bases from J, with 7 as the unmatched junction base count. The CDR3 has 16 amino acids, counting the end cysteine and phenylalanine. The read is trimmed to its CDR3 DNA, 48 bases read in frame from base 1.